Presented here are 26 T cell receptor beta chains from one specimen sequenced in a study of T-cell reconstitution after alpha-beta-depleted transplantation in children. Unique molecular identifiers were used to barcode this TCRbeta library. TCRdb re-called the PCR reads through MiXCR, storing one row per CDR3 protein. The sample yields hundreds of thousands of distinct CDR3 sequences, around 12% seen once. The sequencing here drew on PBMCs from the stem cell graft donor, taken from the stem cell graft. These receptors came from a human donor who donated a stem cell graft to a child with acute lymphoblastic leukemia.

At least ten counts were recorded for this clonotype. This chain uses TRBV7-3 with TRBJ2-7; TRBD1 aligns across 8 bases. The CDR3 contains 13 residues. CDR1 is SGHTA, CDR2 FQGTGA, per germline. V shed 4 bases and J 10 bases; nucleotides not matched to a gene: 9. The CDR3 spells CASSSDRGGEQYF. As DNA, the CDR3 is TGTGCCAGCAGCTCCGACAGGGGCGGCGAACAGTACTTC.

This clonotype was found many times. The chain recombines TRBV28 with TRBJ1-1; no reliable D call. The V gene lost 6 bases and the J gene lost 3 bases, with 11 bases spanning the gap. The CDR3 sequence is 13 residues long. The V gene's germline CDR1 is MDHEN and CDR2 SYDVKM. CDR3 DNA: TGTGCCAGCAGCCCCGGGATATACACTGAAGCTTTCTTT. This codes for CASSPGIYTEAFF.

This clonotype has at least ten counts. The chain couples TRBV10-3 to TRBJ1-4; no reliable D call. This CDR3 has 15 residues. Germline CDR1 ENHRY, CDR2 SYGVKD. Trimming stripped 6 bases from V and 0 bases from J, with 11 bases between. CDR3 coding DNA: TGTGCCATCAGCCGAACAGTTTCAACTAATGAAAAACTGTTTTTT. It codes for CAISRTVSTNEKLFF.

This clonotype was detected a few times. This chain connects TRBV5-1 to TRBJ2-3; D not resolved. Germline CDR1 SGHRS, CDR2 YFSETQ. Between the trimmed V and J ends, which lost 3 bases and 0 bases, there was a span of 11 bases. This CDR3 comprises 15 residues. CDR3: CASSSREASTDTQYF. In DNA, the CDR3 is TGCGCCAGCAGCTCCCGTGAAGCTAGCACAGATACGCAGTATTTT.

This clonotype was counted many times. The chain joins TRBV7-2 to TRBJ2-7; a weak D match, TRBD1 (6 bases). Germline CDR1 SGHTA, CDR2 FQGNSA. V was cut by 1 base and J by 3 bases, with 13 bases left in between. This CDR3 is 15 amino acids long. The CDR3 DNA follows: TGTGCCAGCAGCTTAGATCCAGGGGCCCTCTACGAGCAGTACTTC. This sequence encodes CASSLDPGALYEQYF.

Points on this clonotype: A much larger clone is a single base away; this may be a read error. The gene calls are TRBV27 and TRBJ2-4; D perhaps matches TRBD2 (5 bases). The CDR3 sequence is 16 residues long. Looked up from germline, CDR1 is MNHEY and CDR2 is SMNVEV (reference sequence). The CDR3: CASSPSVGVAKNMQYF. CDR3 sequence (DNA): TGTGCCAGCAGTCCGTCGGTCGGGGTAGCCAAAAACATGCAGTACTTC.

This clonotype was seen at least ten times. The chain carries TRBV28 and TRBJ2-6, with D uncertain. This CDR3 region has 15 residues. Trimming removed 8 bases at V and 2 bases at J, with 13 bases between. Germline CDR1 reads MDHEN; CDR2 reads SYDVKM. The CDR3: CASYSPGTGANVLTF. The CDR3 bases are TGTGCCAGCTATTCGCCAGGCACTGGGGCCAACGTCCTGACTTTC.

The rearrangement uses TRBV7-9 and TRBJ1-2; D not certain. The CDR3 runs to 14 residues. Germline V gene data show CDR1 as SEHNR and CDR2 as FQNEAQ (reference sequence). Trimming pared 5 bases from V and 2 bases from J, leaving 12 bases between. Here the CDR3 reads CASSPGGGNYGYTF. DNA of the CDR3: TGTGCCAGCAGCCCCGGCGGCGGAAACTATGGCTACACCTTC.

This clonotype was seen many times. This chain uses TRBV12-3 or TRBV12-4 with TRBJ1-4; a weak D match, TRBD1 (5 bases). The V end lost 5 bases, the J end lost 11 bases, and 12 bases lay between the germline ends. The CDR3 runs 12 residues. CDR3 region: CASSGPGAKLFF. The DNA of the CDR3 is TGTGCCAGCAGTGGCCCCGGGGCGAAACTGTTTTTT.

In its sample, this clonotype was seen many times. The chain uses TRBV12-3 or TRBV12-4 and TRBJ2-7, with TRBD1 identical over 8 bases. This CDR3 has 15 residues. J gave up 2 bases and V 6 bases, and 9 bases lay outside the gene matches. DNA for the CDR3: TGTGCCAGCAGGGACCCAACAGGGGGGACCTACGAGCAGTACTTC. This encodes CASRDPTGGTYEQYF.

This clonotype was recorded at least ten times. CDR3 bases: TGTGCCACCAGCAGAGACCGGGGGGCGCTGGGCTACACCTTC. This gives the protein CATSRDRGALGYTF. The chain carries TRBV15 and TRBJ1-2, with D perhaps matching TRBD1 (6 bases). V lost 0 bases to trimming and J lost 8 bases, with 13 bases between them. There are 14 residues in the CDR3. Germline V gene lookup returns CDR1 LNHNV and CDR2 YYDKDF (reference sequence). Filled out from reference TRBV15 and TRBJ1-2, the complete variable domain reads DAMVIQNPRYQVTQFGKPVTLSCSQTLNHNVMYWYQQKSSQAPKLLFHYYDKDFNNEADTPDNFQSRRPNTSFCFLDIRSPGLGDTAMYLCATSRDRGALGYTFGSGTRLTVV.

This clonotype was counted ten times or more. CDR3 residues: CASSHSGQGQNEQYF. The CDR3 DNA sequence: TGTGCCAGCAGCCATTCAGGACAGGGGCAAAACGAGCAGTACTTC. The rearrangement uses TRBV3-1 and TRBJ2-7; 9 nucleotides line up with TRBD1. The V gene's germline CDR1 is LGHDT and CDR2 YNNKEL (reference sequence). The ends lost 3 bases at V and 5 bases at J; junction bases unmatched: 8. The CDR3 runs 15 residues.

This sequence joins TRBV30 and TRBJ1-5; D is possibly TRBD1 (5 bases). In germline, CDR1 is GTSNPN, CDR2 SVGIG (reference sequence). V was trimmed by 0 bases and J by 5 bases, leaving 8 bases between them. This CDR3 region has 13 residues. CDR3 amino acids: CAWSVSRDQPQHF. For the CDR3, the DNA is TGTGCCTGGAGTGTGTCCAGGGATCAGCCCCAGCATTTT.

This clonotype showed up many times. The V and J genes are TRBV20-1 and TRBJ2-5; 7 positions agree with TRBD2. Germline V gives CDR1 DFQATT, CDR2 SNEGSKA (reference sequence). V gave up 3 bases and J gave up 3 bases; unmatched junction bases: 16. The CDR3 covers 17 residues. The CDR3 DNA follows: TGCAGTGCTAGTGTCTATGGGAGCGGGACCATGGAAGAGACCCAGTACTTC. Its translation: CSASVYGSGTMEETQYF.

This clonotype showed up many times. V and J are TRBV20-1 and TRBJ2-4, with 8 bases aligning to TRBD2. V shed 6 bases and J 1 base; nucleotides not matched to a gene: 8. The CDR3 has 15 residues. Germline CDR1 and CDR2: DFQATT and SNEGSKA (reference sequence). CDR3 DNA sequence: TGCAGTGCCCCGGGGGGGGCAAGGGCCAAAAACATTCAGTACTTC. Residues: CSAPGGARAKNIQYF.

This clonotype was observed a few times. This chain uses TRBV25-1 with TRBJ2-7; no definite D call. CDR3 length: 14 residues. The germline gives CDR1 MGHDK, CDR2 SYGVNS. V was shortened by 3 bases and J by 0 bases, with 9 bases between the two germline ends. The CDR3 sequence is CASSESIRSYEQYF. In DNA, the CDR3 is TGTGCCAGCAGTGAGTCGATACGCTCCTACGAGCAGTACTTC.

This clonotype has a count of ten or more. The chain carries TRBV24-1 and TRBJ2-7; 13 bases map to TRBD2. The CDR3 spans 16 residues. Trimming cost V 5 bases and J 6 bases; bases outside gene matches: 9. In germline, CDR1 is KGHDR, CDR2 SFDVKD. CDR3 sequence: CATSGQGLAGTGEQYF. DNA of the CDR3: TGTGCCACCAGTGGTCAGGGACTAGCGGGAACGGGCGAGCAGTACTTC.

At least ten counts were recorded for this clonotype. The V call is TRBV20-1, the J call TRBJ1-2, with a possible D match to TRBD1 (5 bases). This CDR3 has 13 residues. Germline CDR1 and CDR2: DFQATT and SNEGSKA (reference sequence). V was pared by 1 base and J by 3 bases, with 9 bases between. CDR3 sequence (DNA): TGCAGTGCTAGAGCTCCAGGGTACTATGGCTACACCTTC. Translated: CSARAPGYYGYTF.

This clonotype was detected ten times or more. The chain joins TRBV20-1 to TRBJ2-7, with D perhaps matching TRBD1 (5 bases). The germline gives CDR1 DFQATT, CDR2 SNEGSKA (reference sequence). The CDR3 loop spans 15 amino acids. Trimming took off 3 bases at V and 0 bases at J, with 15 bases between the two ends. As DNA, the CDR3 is TGCAGTGCTAGGGGCCTAAGAAGGGGCTCCTACGAGCAGTACTTC. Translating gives CSARGLRRGSYEQYF.

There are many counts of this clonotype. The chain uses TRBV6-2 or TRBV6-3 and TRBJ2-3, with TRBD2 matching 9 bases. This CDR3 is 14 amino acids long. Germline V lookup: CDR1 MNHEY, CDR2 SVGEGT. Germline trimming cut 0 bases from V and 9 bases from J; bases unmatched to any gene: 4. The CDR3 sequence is CASSYSSGLATQYF. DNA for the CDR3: TGTGCCAGCAGTTACTCGAGTGGACTAGCGACGCAGTATTTT.

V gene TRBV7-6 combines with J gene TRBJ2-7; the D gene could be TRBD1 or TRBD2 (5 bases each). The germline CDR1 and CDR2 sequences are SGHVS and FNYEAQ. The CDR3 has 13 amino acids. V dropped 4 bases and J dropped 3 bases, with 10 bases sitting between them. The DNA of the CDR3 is TGTGCCAGCAGCTCCGGGGCCATCTACGAGCAGTACTTC. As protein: CASSSGAIYEQYF.

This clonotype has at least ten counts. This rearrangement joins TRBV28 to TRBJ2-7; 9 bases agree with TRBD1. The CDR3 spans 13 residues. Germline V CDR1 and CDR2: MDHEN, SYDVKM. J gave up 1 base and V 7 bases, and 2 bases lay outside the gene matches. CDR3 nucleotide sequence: TGTGCCAGCAAAGGGACAGGGTCCTACGAGCAGTACTTC. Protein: CASKGTGSYEQYF.

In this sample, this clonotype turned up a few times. The CDR3 nucleotides are TGCGCCAGCAGCCCGCCCCCCGAGCTACAAGAGACCCAGTACTTC. This codes for CASSPPPELQETQYF. The chain combines TRBV5-1 with TRBJ2-5; D ambiguous. V lost 4 bases and J lost 2, with 15 bases in between. The CDR3 covers 15 residues. Germline CDR1 is SGHRS and CDR2 is YFSETQ.

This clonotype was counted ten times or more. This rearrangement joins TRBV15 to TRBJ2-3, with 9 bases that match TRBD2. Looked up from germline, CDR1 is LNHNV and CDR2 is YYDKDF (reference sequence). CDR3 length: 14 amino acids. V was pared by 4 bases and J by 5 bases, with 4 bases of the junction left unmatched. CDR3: CATSIGTSQDTQYF. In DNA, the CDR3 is TGTGCCACCAGCATTGGGACTAGCCAAGATACGCAGTATTTT.

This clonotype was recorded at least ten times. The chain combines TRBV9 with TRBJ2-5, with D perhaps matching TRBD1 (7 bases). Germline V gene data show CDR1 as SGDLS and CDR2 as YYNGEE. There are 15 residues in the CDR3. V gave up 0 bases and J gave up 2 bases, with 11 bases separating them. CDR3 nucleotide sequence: TGTGCCAGCAGCGTAGTTCAGGGGGGTCAAGAGACCCAGTACTTC. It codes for CASSVVQGGQETQYF.

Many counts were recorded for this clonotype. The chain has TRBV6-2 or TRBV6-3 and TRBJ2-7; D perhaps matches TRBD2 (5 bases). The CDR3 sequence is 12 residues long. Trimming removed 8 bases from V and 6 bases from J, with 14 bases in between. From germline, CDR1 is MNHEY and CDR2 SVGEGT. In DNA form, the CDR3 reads TGTGCCAGCCGGACTGATATAGCCGAGCAGTACTTC. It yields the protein CASRTDIAEQYF.